These 28 T cell receptor beta chains came from one sample sequenced in a study of brain T cells in children with intractable seizures. TCRdb's copy holds only in-frame clones and misses some; the assay was immunoSEQ multiplex PCR. Of 340,000 or so clones listed, over 90% are singletons. Time point indicated: blood from clinic visit 5 months post-surgery; TSC patient then seizure free. The sequencing used peripheral blood, collected around 5 months after surgery. These receptors were taken from a boy in the first two years of life with tuberous sclerosis and intractable seizures.

The chain carries TRBV11-2 and TRBJ2-7, with no clear D. V lost 4 bases, J lost 4 bases, and 17 bases lay in between. CDR3 length: 15 residues. The V gene's germline CDR1 is SGHAT and CDR2 FQNNGV. CDR3 in DNA: TGTGCCAGCAGCTCTGTTGCAGCGAAATTTTACGAGCAGTACTTC. Translated, it gives CASSSVAAKFYEQYF. Drawing the rest from reference TRBV11-2 and TRBJ2-7, the complete variable domain is EAGVAQSPRYKIIEKRQSVAFWCNPISGHATLYWYQQILGQGPKLLIQFQNNGVVDDSQLPKDRFSAERLKGVDSTLKIQPAKLEDSAVYLCASSSVAAKFYEQYFGPGTRLTVT.

This clone showed up just a few times. This chain links TRBV11-2 with TRBJ1-6; D call uncertain. The CDR3 runs to 16 residues. The V end was cut by 5 bases, the J end by 0 bases, with 11 bases between. Germline V gene sequence: CDR1 SGHAT, CDR2 FQNNGV. In DNA form, the CDR3 reads TGTGCCAGCAGCCACATCAAGAGCTCCTATAATTCACCCCTCCACTTT. Translated: CASSHIKSSYNSPLHF.

V is TRBV30 and J is TRBJ2-3, with D unresolved. This CDR3 spans 13 amino acids. The germline gives CDR1 GTSNPN, CDR2 SVGIG (reference sequence). Trimming removed 0 bases at V and 4 bases at J, with 8 bases between. CDR3 nucleotides: TGTGCCTGGAGTGTCGGGCTATCAGATACGCAGTATTTT. It translates to CAWSVGLSDTQYF.

V gene TRBV19 combines with J gene TRBJ2-1, with TRBD2 matching 7 bases. The CDR3 loop spans 13 amino acids. Germline V gives CDR1 LNHDA, CDR2 SQIVND (reference sequence). The V gene end was trimmed by 7 bases and the J gene end by 7 bases; junction bases not matched to a gene: 7. This CDR3 reads CASTSLALNEQFF. The CDR3 coding sequence is TGTGCCAGTACCTCACTAGCGCTGAATGAGCAGTTCTTC.

A remark on this clone: It is likely a read error, because the conserved phenylalanine at the end of the CDR3 is missing. The DNA is left out, because the CDR3 cannot be placed on it with certainty; the CDR3 is given as TCRdb lists it. The rearrangement uses TRBV12-3 or TRBV12-4 and TRBJ2-7. The CDR3 spans 8 residues, counting both ends. Here the CDR3 reads CASSPHMG.

The chain combines TRBV6-1 with TRBJ1-2; D is ambiguous. Germline CDR1 reads MNHNS; CDR2 reads SASEGT. CDR3 length equals 13 residues. V was shortened by 0 bases and J by 8 bases, with 10 bases between the two germline ends. CDR3 DNA sequence: TGTGCCAGCAGTGAAGCAGGGTCGAGGGGCTACACCTTC. Residues: CASSEAGSRGYTF.

The chain employs TRBV19 and TRBJ2-1; TRBD1 agrees at 7 bases. This CDR3 contains 14 residues. The V gene's germline CDR1 is LNHDA and CDR2 SQIVND (reference sequence). With V trimmed by 5 bases and J by 4 bases, 5 bases remained unmatched. The CDR3 DNA reads TGTGCCAGTAGTCGCCGGGACAGATACAATGAGCAGTTCTTC. Amino acid sequence: CASSRRDRYNEQFF.

This chain links TRBV6-6 with TRBJ1-5, with a tentative D call TRBD1 (6 bases). CDR3 length: 16 residues. The V gene's germline CDR1 is MNHNY and CDR2 SVGAGI (reference sequence). Trimming shortened V by 8 bases and J by 1 base, and 18 bases separated the two germline ends. CDR3 in amino acids: CASCARGGESNQPQHF. CDR3 bases: TGTGCCAGCTGTGCCCGGGGGGGCGAGAGCAATCAGCCCCAGCATTTT.

The CDR3 spells CASSWDRGYGYTF. The CDR3 bases are TGTGCCAGCAGTTGGGACAGGGGGTATGGCTACACCTTC. J is TRBJ1-2 and V is TRBV14, with TRBD1 matching over 11 bases. Germline V gives CDR1 SGHDN, CDR2 FVKESK. V shed 6 bases and J 5 bases; nucleotides not matched to a gene: 2. This CDR3 comprises 13 residues. Full variable domain (missing parts from reference TRBV14 and TRBJ1-2): EAGVTQFPSHSVIEKGQTVTLRCDPISGHDNLYWYRRVMGKEIKFLLHFVKESKQDESGMPNNRFLAERTGGTYSTLKVQPAELEDSGVYFCASSWDRGYGYTFGSGTRLTVV.

The J gene is TRBJ2-7, the V gene TRBV14, with a possible D match to TRBD2 (6 bases). The V and J ends lost 0 bases and 4 bases respectively, with 7 bases between them. Germline lookup yields CDR1 SGHDN and CDR2 FVKESK. The CDR3 sequence is 13 residues long. The CDR3 loop is CASSQEEGYEQYF. CDR3 in DNA: TGTGCCAGCAGCCAAGAGGAGGGGTACGAGCAGTACTTC.

This chain connects TRBV5-1 to TRBJ2-3; no clear D gene. The CDR3 spans 15 residues. Germline-derived CDR1 and CDR2 are SGHRS and YFSETQ. Trimming took off 3 bases at V and 3 bases at J, with 14 bases between the two ends. CDR3 coding DNA: TGCGCCAGCAGCTATATGGATCCGACGACAGATACGCAGTATTTT. It encodes CASSYMDPTTDTQYF.

The chain uses TRBV7-9 and TRBJ1-1; 7 positions match TRBD1. V shed 3 bases and J 0 bases; nucleotides not matched to a gene: 1. The CDR3 totals 14 residues. Germline V gene data show CDR1 as SEHNR and CDR2 as FQNEAQ (reference sequence). The CDR3 region is CASSFTGVNTEAFF. The CDR3 nucleotides read TGTGCCAGCAGCTTTACAGGGGTGAACACTGAAGCTTTCTTT.

This sequence joins TRBV7-2 and TRBJ1-2; TRBD1 matches at 7 bases. The CDR3 is 16 residues long. The V segment lost 0 bases and the J segment 7 bases; nucleotides outside the gene matches: 11. CDR1 and CDR2 (germline): SGHTA, FQGNSA. The CDR3 sequence is CASSLASGQARGGYTF. CDR3 DNA sequence: TGTGCCAGCAGCTTAGCAAGTGGACAGGCCAGGGGTGGCTACACCTTC. Complete variable domain (other parts from reference TRBV7-2 and TRBJ1-2): GAGVSQSPSNKVTEKGKDVELRCDPISGHTALYWYRQSLGQGLEFLIYFQGNSAPDKSGLPSDRFSAERTGGSVSTLTIQRTQQEDSAVYLCASSLASGQARGGYTFGSGTRLTVV.

The chain carries TRBV25-1 and TRBJ1-5; 7 nucleotides agree with TRBD1. The V gene's germline CDR1 is MGHDK and CDR2 SYGVNS. Unmatched junction bases numbered 14, after V lost 8 bases and J lost 10 bases. The CDR3 runs 14 residues. For the CDR3, the DNA is TGTGCCAGCGGGGACGGACCTGGAGGGGGCCCCCAGCATTTT. Protein sequence: CASGDGPGGGPQHF.

The CDR3 region has the DNA TGTGCCAGCAGTGATCTAGCGGAACCCTCCTACGAGCAGTACTTC. Translating gives CASSDLAEPSYEQYF. The J gene is TRBJ2-7, the V gene TRBV25-1, with 7 bases identical to TRBD2. Unmatched junction bases numbered 5, after V lost 3 bases and J lost 0 bases. CDR1 is MGHDK and CDR2 is SYGVNS in the germline V gene. The CDR3 consists of 15 residues.

V gene TRBV5-1 combines with J gene TRBJ2-1; maybe TRBD1 (5 bases). With 5 bases removed from V and 6 bases from J, the gap between germline ends came to 12 bases. CDR1 SGHRS and CDR2 YFSETQ come from the germline V gene. This CDR3 is built from 13 residues. CDR3 nucleotides: TGCGCCAGCAGGCAGGGTTTCGGCAATGAGCAGTTCTTC. It translates to CASRQGFGNEQFF. The whole variable domain, remainder taken from reference TRBV5-1 and TRBJ2-1, is KAGVTQTPRYLIKTRGQQVTLSCSPISGHRSVSWYQQTPGQGLQFLFEYFSETQRNKGNFPGRFSGRQFSNSRSEMNVSTLELGDSALYLCASRQGFGNEQFFGPGTRLTVL.

V and J are TRBV10-2 and TRBJ2-7, with 9 nucleotides matching TRBD1. CDR1 WSHSY and CDR2 SAAADI come from the germline V gene. The CDR3 covers 14 residues. After removal of 3 bases from V and 5 bases from J, the junction contained 5 bases not matched to a gene. CDR3 sequence (DNA): TGCGCCAGCAGTGATTGGGACAGGGCCCACGAGCAGTACTTC. Protein: CASSDWDRAHEQYF.

This chain joins TRBV19 and TRBJ2-5; TRBD2 matches at 13 bases. Germline V gene lookup returns CDR1 LNHDA and CDR2 SQIVND (reference sequence). The CDR3 is 15 residues long. The junction had 2 bases not matched to a gene; V was cut back by 4 bases and J by 3 bases. The CDR3 region is CASSNGLAGEETQYF. CDR3 coding DNA: TGTGCCAGTAGTAATGGACTAGCGGGAGAAGAGACCCAGTACTTC. Complete variable domain (other parts from reference TRBV19 and TRBJ2-5): DGGITQSPKYLFRKEGQNVTLSCEQNLNHDAMYWYRQDPGQGLRLIYYSQIVNDFQKGDIAEGYSVSREKKESFPLTVTSAQKNPTAFYLCASSNGLAGEETQYFGPGTRLLVL.

Here the CDR3 reads CASSPAGGISYEQYF. DNA of the CDR3: TGCGCCAGCAGCCCCGCCGGGGGGATCTCCTACGAGCAGTACTTC. The rearrangement links TRBV5-1 to TRBJ2-7; 7 bases are shared with TRBD2. Germline V gene sequence: CDR1 SGHRS, CDR2 YFSETQ. The trim removed 4 bases at V and 0 bases at J, leaving 7 bases unmatched. This CDR3 comprises 15 residues.

CDR3 DNA sequence: TGTGCCAGCAGTTTAATGAGGCAGCCCCAGCATTTT. It yields the protein CASSLMRQPQHF. The gene calls are TRBV12-3 or TRBV12-4 and TRBJ1-5; D is uncertain. The CDR3 has 12 amino acids. The ends were cut back, 2 bases at V and 7 bases at J, with 6 bases in the middle.

The chain has TRBV27 and TRBJ2-1; D might be TRBD2 (7 bases). Trimming shortened V by 2 bases and J by 7 bases, and 15 bases separated the two germline ends. Germline V gives CDR1 MNHEY, CDR2 SMNVEV (reference sequence). The CDR3 totals 15 residues. CDR3 in DNA: TGTGCCAGCAGTTTAAGGGGGGAGGGCCAGAATGAGCAGTTCTTC. It encodes CASSLRGEGQNEQFF.

The chain's CDR3 is CASSLVPAGGTGELFF. CDR3 bases: TGTGCCAGCAGCTTGGTCCCAGCGGGGGGCACCGGGGAGCTGTTTTTT. The V call is TRBV5-5, the J call TRBJ2-2; TRBD2 matches 9 bases. The ends lost 0 bases at V and 4 bases at J; junction bases unmatched: 4. The germline CDR1 and CDR2 sequences are SGHKS and YYEKEE (reference sequence). CDR3 length equals 16 residues.

Comment on this clone: The sample contains more than one DNA sequence encoding this CDR3. The rearrangement uses TRBV6-1 and TRBJ2-3; D unresolved. CDR1 and CDR2 from the germline V gene are MNHNS and SASEGT. This CDR3 has 12 amino acids. Trimming left V 1 base short and J 4 bases short, with 3 bases between. As DNA, the CDR3 is TGTGCCAGCAGTGAAGGGGCAGATACGCAGTATTTT. Protein product: CASSEGADTQYF.

This clone was seen once. This chain joins TRBV28 and TRBJ2-7, with a tentative D call TRBD1 (6 bases). Germline lookup yields CDR1 MDHEN and CDR2 SYDVKM. With 2 bases removed from V and 7 bases from J, the gap between germline ends came to 27 bases. The CDR3 runs to 18 residues. CDR3 nucleotide sequence: TGTGCCAGCAGTTTAAGTCTGCAATGGCAGGGGCCCTACTTTGAGCAGTACTTC. It specifies CASSLSLQWQGPYFEQYF.

This chain links TRBV19 with TRBJ2-7, with D perhaps matching TRBD2 (6 bases). This CDR3 has 14 amino acids. Germline V CDR1 and CDR2: LNHDA, SQIVND (reference sequence). V dropped 1 base and J dropped 5 bases, with 12 bases sitting between them. This CDR3 reads CASSIGWSGDEQYF. CDR3 in DNA: TGTGCCAGTAGTATAGGATGGTCGGGAGACGAGCAGTACTTC.

This clone turned up a few times. The chain employs TRBV27 and TRBJ2-1; D might be TRBD1 (6 bases). The CDR3 runs 17 residues. With 6 bases removed from V and 2 bases from J, the gap between germline ends came to 20 bases. Germline V gives CDR1 MNHEY, CDR2 SMNVEV (reference sequence). CDR3 DNA: TGTGCCAGCAGAGCCCTAAAGACAGGACCTACCTACAATGAGCAGTTCTTC. Translation: CASRALKTGPTYNEQFF.

The rearrangement uses TRBV5-4 and TRBJ1-2; 8 nucleotides line up with TRBD1. This CDR3 is built from 15 residues. Trimming removed 0 bases from V and 4 bases from J; junction bases left unmatched: 5. CDR1 and CDR2 (germline): SGHNT, YYREEE (reference sequence). In DNA form, the CDR3 reads TGTGCCAGCAGCTTGGCCCCAGGGGGCGTCTATGGCTACACCTTC. This sequence encodes CASSLAPGGVYGYTF. Combining the CDR3 with reference TRBV5-4 and TRBJ1-2 gives the whole variable domain ETGVTQSPTHLIKTRGQQVTLRCSSQSGHNTVSWYQQALGQGPQFIFQYYREEENGRGNFPPRFSGLQFPNYSSELNVNALELDDSALYLCASSLAPGGVYGYTFGSGTRLTVV.

The chain uses TRBV2 and TRBJ2-5; D gene ambiguous. The V end lost 8 bases, the J end lost 4 bases, and 11 bases lay between the germline ends. Germline values: CDR1 SNHLY, CDR2 FYNNEI. The CDR3 totals 12 residues. The CDR3 sequence is CASGGERETQYF. The CDR3 DNA reads TGTGCCAGCGGTGGGGAACGAGAGACCCAGTACTTC.